This entry features one TCR beta chain sequence. No antigen is known for it. This specimen comes from a study of shared clonotypes between healthy human individuals. The study's findings and limits: Rarefaction indicated that sorted-subset sequencing remained incomplete although depth was large.

Replicate PCRs run on sorted subsets employed roughly 180 ng DNA, some 33,000 T cell genomes. Profiled with immunoSEQ multiplex PCR; TCRdb holds only in-frame clones, not every one. The sample yields 1 million to 1.2 million clones, roughly 77% seen once. The study drew its donors from healthy HIV-negative adults without recent acute infections or vaccinations. The study drew all its donors from Caucasian adults living in Nashville, Tennessee. The source of this sequence is a young man in good health. Some clones in this sample may be carry-over from other donors' samples. Sequenced sample: memory CD4+ T cells from PBMCs. Subset noted: CD45RA-negative fraction.

The chain's CDR3 is CASSPFLYTLLAGANVLTF. CDR3 nucleotide sequence: TGTGCCAGCAGTCCTTTCCTTTATACCCTGTTGGCTGGGGCCAACGTCCTGACTTTC. The chain joins TRBV27 to TRBJ2-6; D call uncertain. The CDR3 sequence is 19 residues long. Germline CDR1 is MNHEY and CDR2 is SMNVEV (reference sequence). Trimming cost V 5 bases and J 2 bases, with 22 bases left between them.